Following are 7 T cell receptor beta chains from one sample sequenced in a study of shared clonotypes between healthy human individuals. Profiling relied on immunoSEQ multiplex PCR, and the TCRdb table lists in-frame clones only, not all of them. Of 600,000 to 750,000 clones in the sample, about 90% were seen once. Sequencing input: memory CD8+ T cells from PBMCs. Subset specified: CD45RO+ cells pooled with CCR7-negative TemRA cells. Every receptor here comes from a man aged 18 to 29 in good health. Some clones in this sample may be carry-over from other donors' samples.

J is TRBJ2-7 and V is TRBV6-6; 8 nucleotides line up with TRBD1. Trimming at V came to 7 bases and at J to 1 base, leaving 9 bases not matched to a gene. This CDR3 has 15 residues. Germline V lookup: CDR1 MNHNY, CDR2 SVGAGI (reference sequence). The CDR3 is CASIAGQGYSYEQYF. The DNA for the CDR3 is TGTGCCAGCATAGCAGGACAGGGCTATTCCTACGAGCAGTACTTC.

V gene TRBV7-9 combines with J gene TRBJ2-7, with unresolved D. The V and J ends lost 5 bases and 1 base respectively, with 12 bases between them. The CDR3 loop spans 14 amino acids. Looked up from germline, CDR1 is SEHNR and CDR2 is FQNEAQ (reference sequence). CDR3 loop: CASSPPQQSYEQYF. Written as DNA, the CDR3 is TGTGCCAGCAGCCCACCCCAGCAGTCCTACGAGCAGTACTTC.

This clone was observed once. Other nucleotide sequences in the sample specify the same CDR3. The rearrangement uses TRBV5-1 and TRBJ1-3; D call uncertain. In germline, CDR1 is SGHRS, CDR2 YFSETQ. V shed 0 bases and J shed 0 bases, with 7 bases lying between them. The length of the CDR3 is 15 residues. The CDR3 DNA reads TGCGCCAGCAGCTTGGGAGAGTACTCTGGAAACACCATATATTTT. It yields the protein CASSLGEYSGNTIYF.

This clone was found a few times. The chain uses TRBV6-4 and TRBJ2-1, with 7 bases identical to TRBD2. The CDR3 is made up of 15 amino acids. Trimming took 7 bases from V and 7 from J; bases not matched to a gene: 13. Germline V gene lookup returns CDR1 MRHNA and CDR2 SNTAGT. CDR3 sequence (DNA): TGTGCCAGCATCTCCGGGGCGGGAGAAAGTAATGAGCAGTTCTTC. As protein: CASISGAGESNEQFF.

The CDR3 is CAIIPRGLDEQYF. CDR3 bases: TGTGCCATCATCCCCCGGGGGCTAGACGAGCAGTACTTC. V and J are TRBV10-3 and TRBJ2-7; tentatively, D is TRBD1 or TRBD2 (6 bases each). The V gene's germline CDR1 is ENHRY and CDR2 SYGVKD. V was clipped by 7 bases and J by 5 bases, with 15 bases between them. The CDR3 is made up of 13 amino acids.

The J gene is TRBJ2-7, the V gene TRBV5-1; TRBD2 aligns across 12 bases. The CDR3 consists of 15 residues. V lost 5 bases, J lost 2 bases, and 5 bases stayed unmatched. Germline-derived CDR1 and CDR2 are SGHRS and YFSETQ. This chain's CDR3 is CASRLGLAGTYEQYF. As DNA, the CDR3 is TGCGCCAGCAGACTGGGACTAGCGGGCACCTACGAGCAGTACTTC. Filled out from reference TRBV5-1 and TRBJ2-7, the complete variable domain reads KAGVTQTPRYLIKTRGQQVTLSCSPISGHRSVSWYQQTPGQGLQFLFEYFSETQRNKGNFPGRFSGRQFSNSRSEMNVSTLELGDSALYLCASRLGLAGTYEQYFGPGTRLTVT.

The rearrangement uses TRBV29-1 and TRBJ1-2; D may be TRBD1 (5 bases). Germline CDR1 is SQVTM and CDR2 is ANQGSEA. V was clipped by 8 bases and J by 6 bases, with 16 bases between them. The CDR3 is 12 amino acids. Here the CDR3 reads CSTRGEGDGYTF. The CDR3 DNA reads TGCAGCACTCGGGGGGAAGGGGATGGCTACACCTTC.